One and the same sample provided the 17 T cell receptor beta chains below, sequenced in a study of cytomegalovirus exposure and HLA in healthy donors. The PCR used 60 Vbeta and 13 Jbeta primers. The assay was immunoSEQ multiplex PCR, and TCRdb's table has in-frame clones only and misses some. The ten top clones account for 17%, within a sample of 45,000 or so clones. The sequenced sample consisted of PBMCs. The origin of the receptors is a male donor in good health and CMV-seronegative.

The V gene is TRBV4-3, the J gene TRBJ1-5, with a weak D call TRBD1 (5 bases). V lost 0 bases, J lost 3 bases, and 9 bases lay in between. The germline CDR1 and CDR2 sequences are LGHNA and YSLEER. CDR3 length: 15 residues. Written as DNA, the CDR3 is TGCGCCAGCAGCCAAGATCAGGGTGACAATCAGCCCCAGCATTTT. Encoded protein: CASSQDQGDNQPQHF.

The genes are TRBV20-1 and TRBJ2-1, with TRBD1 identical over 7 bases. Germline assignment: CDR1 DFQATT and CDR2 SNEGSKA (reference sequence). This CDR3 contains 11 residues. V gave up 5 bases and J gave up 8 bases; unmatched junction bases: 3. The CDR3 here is CSAWDSYEQFF. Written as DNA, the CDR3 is TGCAGTGCTTGGGACAGCTATGAGCAGTTCTTC.

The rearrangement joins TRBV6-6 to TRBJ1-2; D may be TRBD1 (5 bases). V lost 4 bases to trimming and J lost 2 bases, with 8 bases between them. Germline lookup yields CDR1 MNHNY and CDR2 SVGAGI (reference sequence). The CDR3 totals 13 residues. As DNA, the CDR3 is TGTGCCAGCAGTTTCGACAGCAACTATGGCTACACCTTC. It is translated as CASSFDSNYGYTF.

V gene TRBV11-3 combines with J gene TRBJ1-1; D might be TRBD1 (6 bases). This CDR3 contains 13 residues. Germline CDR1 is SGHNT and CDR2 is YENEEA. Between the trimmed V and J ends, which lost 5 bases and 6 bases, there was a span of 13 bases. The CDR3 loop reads CASSNRERSEAFF. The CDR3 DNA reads TGTGCCAGCAGCAACAGGGAGAGGTCTGAAGCTTTCTTT.

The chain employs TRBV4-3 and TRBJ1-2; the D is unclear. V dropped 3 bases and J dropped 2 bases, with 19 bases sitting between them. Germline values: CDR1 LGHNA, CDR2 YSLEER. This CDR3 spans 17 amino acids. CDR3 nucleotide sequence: TGCGCCAGCAGCCACCAAGTAGCCACCCCTGCCAACTATGGCTACACCTTC. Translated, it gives CASSHQVATPANYGYTF.

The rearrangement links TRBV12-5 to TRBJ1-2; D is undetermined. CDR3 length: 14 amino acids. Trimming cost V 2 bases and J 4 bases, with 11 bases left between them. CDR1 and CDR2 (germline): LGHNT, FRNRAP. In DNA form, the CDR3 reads TGTGCTAGTGGTTTGATCGGCAGGTTCTATGGCTACACCTTC. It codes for CASGLIGRFYGYTF.

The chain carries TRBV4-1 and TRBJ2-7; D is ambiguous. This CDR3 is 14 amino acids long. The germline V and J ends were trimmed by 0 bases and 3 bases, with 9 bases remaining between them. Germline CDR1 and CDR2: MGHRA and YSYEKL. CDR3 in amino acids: CASSQDGNFYEQYF. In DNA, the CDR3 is TGCGCCAGCAGCCAAGATGGCAATTTCTACGAGCAGTACTTC.

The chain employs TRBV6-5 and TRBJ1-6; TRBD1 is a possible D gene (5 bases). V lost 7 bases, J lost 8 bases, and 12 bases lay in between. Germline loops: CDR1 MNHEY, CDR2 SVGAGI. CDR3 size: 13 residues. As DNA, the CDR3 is TGTGCCAGCAAAATAGGGGTTCATTCACCCCTCCACTTT. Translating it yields CASKIGVHSPLHF.

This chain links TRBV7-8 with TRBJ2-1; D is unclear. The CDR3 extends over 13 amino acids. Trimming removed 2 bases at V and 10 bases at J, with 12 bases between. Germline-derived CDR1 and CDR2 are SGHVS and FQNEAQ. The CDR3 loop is CASSLLPESEQFF. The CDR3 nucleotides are TGTGCCAGCAGCTTACTACCGGAGAGCGAGCAGTTCTTC.

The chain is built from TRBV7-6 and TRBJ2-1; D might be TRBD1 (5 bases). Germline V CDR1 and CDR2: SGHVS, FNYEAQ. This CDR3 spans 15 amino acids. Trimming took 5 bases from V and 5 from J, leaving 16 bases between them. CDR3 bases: TGTGCCAGCAGCCCCCAGGGATCTGGCCACAATGAGCAGTTCTTC. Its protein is CASSPQGSGHNEQFF.

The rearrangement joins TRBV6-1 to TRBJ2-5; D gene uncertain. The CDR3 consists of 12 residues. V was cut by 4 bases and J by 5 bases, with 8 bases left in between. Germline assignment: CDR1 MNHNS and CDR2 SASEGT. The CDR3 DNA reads TGTGCCAGCAGTGTTTGGCAGGAGACCCAGTACTTC. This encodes CASSVWQETQYF.

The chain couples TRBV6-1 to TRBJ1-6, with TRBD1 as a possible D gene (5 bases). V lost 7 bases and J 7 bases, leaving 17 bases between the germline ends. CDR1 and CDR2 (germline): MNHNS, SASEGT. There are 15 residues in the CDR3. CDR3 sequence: CASNGAALLNSPLHF. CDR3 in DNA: TGTGCCAGCAATGGGGCAGCCCTACTAAATTCACCCCTCCACTTT.

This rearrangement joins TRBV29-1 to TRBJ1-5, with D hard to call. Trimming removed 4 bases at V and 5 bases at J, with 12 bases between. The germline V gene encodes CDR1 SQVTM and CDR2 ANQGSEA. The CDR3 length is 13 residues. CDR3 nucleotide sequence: TGCAGCGTTGCGACGACATACGATCAGCCCCAGCATTTT. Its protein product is CSVATTYDQPQHF.

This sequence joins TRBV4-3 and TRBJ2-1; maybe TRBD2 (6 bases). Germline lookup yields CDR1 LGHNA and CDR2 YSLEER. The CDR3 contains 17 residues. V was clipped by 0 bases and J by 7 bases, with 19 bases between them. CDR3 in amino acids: CASSQETRETLGNEQFF. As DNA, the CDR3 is TGCGCCAGCAGCCAAGAAACCCGGGAGACTTTGGGGAATGAGCAGTTCTTC.

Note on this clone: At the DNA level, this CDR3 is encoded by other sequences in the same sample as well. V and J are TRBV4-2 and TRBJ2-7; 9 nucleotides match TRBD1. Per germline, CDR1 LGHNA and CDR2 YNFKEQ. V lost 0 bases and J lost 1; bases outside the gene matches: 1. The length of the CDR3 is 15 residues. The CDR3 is CASSQEQGASYEQYF. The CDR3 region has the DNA TGTGCCAGCAGCCAAGAACAGGGGGCATCCTACGAGCAGTACTTC.

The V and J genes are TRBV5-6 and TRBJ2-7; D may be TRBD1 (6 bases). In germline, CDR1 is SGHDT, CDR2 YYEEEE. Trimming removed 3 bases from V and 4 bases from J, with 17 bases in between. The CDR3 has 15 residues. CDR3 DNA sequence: TGTGCCAGCAGCTCCCCGTCGGACAGCCCGTACGAGCAGTACTTC. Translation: CASSSPSDSPYEQYF. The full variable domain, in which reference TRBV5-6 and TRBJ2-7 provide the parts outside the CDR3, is DAGVTQSPTHLIKTRGQQVTLRCSPKSGHDTVSWYQQALGQGPQFIFQYYEEEERQRGNFPDRFSGHQFPNYSSELNVNALLLGDSALYLCASSSPSDSPYEQYFGPGTRLTVT.

CDR3: CASSPAATGGKNTEAFF. The CDR3 nucleotides are TGTGCCAGCAGCCCGGCCGCGACAGGGGGCAAGAACACTGAAGCTTTCTTT. J is TRBJ1-1 and V is TRBV7-2; the match to TRBD1 covers 10 bases. The CDR3 runs 17 residues. V was clipped by 5 bases and J by 1 base; unmatched bases: 10. CDR1 is SGHTA, CDR2 FQGNSA, per germline.